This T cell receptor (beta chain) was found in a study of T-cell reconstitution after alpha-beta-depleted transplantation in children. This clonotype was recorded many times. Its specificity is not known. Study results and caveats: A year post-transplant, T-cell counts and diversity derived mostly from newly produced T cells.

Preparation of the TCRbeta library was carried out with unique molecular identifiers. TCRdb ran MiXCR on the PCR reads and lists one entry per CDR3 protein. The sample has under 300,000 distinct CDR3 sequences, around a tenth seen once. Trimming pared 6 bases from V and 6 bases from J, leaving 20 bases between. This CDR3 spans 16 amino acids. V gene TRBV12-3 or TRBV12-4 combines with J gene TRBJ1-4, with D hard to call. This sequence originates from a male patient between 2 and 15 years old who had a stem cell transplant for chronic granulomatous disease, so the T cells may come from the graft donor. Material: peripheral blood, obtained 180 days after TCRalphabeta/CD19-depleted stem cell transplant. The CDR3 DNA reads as TGTGCCAGCAGCGTAACTGAGTTCAGGAGCTATGAAAAACTGTTTTTT. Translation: CASSVTEFRSYEKLFF.